The next 5 T cell receptor beta chains were all read from a single sample in a study of T cells in Graves' hyperthyroidism and ophthalmopathy (dated by TCRdb to between 2019 and 2020). The library came from multiplex PCR. The sequencer was an Illumina HiSeq 2000. Amplification of TCR beta CDR3 regions was carried out from RNA transcripts. The TCR CDR3 was subjected to a first round of RT-PCR using the HTBI primer set and the Qiagen OneStep RT-PCR kit. The raw public reads went through TCRdb reprocessing: fastp at Q25, MiXCR clone calling, in-frame beta chains kept. Entries that share a CDR3 protein sequence are merged under the most common genes and DNA. A total of 530,000 or so distinct CDR3 sequences appear in this sample, around a quarter of them only once. The ten largest clones take up over 9% of the sample. The sequenced sample consisted of blood. The receptors stem from a woman aged 25 to 39 with Graves' ophthalmopathy.

The V call is TRBV4-2, the J call TRBJ2-7; TRBD2 aligns across 9 bases. The germline V gene encodes CDR1 LGHNA and CDR2 YNFKEQ. This CDR3 is built from 18 residues. V was pared by 1 base and J by 1 base, with 11 bases of the junction left unmatched. CDR3 sequence (DNA): TGTGCCAGCAGCCAAGTTTTAGGGGCTAGCGGGGAATCCTACGAGCAGTACTTC. Protein product: CASSQVLGASGESYEQYF.

Regarding this clonotype: This sequence may be a read error, since a much larger clone differs from it by one base. The CDR3 sequence: CASSVLENTGELCF. The CDR3 coding sequence is TGTGCCAGCAGTGTGTTAGAAAACACCGGGGAGCTGTGTTTT. The chain employs TRBV2 and TRBJ2-2; tentatively, D is TRBD2 (5 bases). CDR3 length equals 14 residues. Germline V gene lookup returns CDR1 SNHLY and CDR2 FYNNEI.

This clonotype turned up a few times. The chain is built from TRBV28 and TRBJ1-1; TRBD1 might be the D (5 bases). Trimming removed 5 bases at V and 2 bases at J, with 12 bases between. Germline V gives CDR1 MDHEN, CDR2 SYDVKM. The CDR3 is 14 amino acids. CDR3 sequence (DNA): TGTGCCAGCAGTCCTCGGGACGATAACACTGAAGCTTTCTTT. It translates to CASSPRDDNTEAFF.

This chain uses TRBV27 with TRBJ1-5; D ambiguous. V was trimmed by 3 bases and J by 0 bases, leaving 9 bases between them. There are 15 residues in the CDR3. The germline CDR1 and CDR2 sequences are MNHEY and SMNVEV (reference sequence). CDR3 DNA: TGTGCCAGCAGTTTGTTCCCTAATAGCAATCAGCCCCAGCATTTT. Translation: CASSLFPNSNQPQHF.

The chain has TRBV3-1 and TRBJ2-2; no clear D. V was trimmed by 2 bases and J by 0 bases, leaving 10 bases between them. The CDR3 totals 16 residues. Germline values: CDR1 LGHDT, CDR2 YNNKEL (reference sequence). CDR3 protein: CASSQPVGSNTGELFF. CDR3 nucleotide sequence: TGTGCCAGCAGCCAACCCGTGGGGTCGAACACCGGGGAGCTGTTTTTT.